Shown below are 21 T cell receptor beta chains from a single sample sequenced in a study of T-cell memory formation after mild COVID-19. TCRdb independently ran MiXCR on the 5' RACE reads; one entry per CDR3 protein. The profile shows roughly 340,000 distinct CDR3 sequences, roughly 20% of them singletons. Sequenced: PBMCs or a T cell subset sorted from them (not recorded which). The source of these receptors is a man younger than 35 who had mild COVID-19 (a few samples of this study predate the infection). Cell type and time point are not known.

A few counts support this clonotype. The CDR3 reads CASSYLLTGGSEAFF. For the CDR3, the DNA is TGTGCCAGCAGTTACCTCTTGACAGGGGGTTCTGAAGCTTTCTTT. This chain joins TRBV6-2 or TRBV6-3 and TRBJ1-1, with 9 bases aligning to TRBD1. This CDR3 is 15 amino acids long. V was pared by 2 bases and J by 6 bases, with 7 bases of the junction left unmatched. Looked up from germline, CDR1 is MNHEY and CDR2 is SVGEGT.

This clonotype was detected a few times. The rearrangement joins TRBV20-1 to TRBJ2-1; possible D gene TRBD1, 5 bases. The germline V gene encodes CDR1 DFQATT and CDR2 SNEGSKA (reference sequence). This CDR3 is built from 13 residues. V was cut by 6 bases and J by 4 bases, with 13 bases left in between. CDR3 region: CSAAREGYNEQFF. Here the CDR3 DNA reads TGCAGTGCCGCCAGGGAAGGTTACAATGAGCAGTTCTTC.

This clonotype has ten or more counts. The chain uses TRBV4-1 and TRBJ2-7; the match to TRBD2 covers 7 bases. The CDR3 contains 15 residues. V lost 4 bases and J lost 4; bases outside the gene matches: 10. Germline-derived CDR1 and CDR2 are MGHRA and YSYEKL. The CDR3 loop reads CASSLYPAGNYEQYV. The CDR3 DNA reads as TGCGCCAGCAGCCTTTATCCAGCGGGGAATTACGAGCAGTACGTC.

This clonotype was seen more than once but under ten times. This chain joins TRBV7-2 and TRBJ2-3, with a possible D match to TRBD2 (7 bases). Trimming removed 11 bases from V and 2 bases from J, with 11 bases in between. Germline loops: CDR1 SGHTA, CDR2 FQGNSA. The CDR3 is made up of 12 amino acids. The DNA of the CDR3 is TGTGCCGGGGGGGGGCTCACAGATACGCAGTATTTT. It yields the protein CAGGGLTDTQYF.

There are a few counts of this clonotype. CDR3 DNA sequence: TGTGCCAGCAGTACAACTAGGACAGGGGCCCCTTTCGGCAATCAGCCCCAGCATTTT. The encoded protein is CASSTTRTGAPFGNQPQHF. The chain links TRBV6-2 or TRBV6-3 to TRBJ1-5, with 9 bases fitting TRBD1. Germline V CDR1 and CDR2: MNHEY, SVGEGT. CDR3 length: 19 residues. V lost 5 bases, J lost 2 bases, and 16 bases stayed unmatched.

This clonotype has more than one count but fewer than ten. The V and J genes are TRBV7-8 and TRBJ2-1, with TRBD1 identical over 7 bases. The germline gives CDR1 SGHVS, CDR2 FQNEAQ. Losses at the gene ends were 3 bases for V and 2 bases for J; bases not matched to a gene: 4. This CDR3 is built from 15 residues. The CDR3 nucleotides read TGTGCCAGCAGCTTTTCAGGACAGGCCTACAATGAGCAGTTCTTC. This gives the protein CASSFSGQAYNEQFF.

This clonotype was counted only a few times. In DNA form, the CDR3 reads TGTGCCAGCAGACCTCGGGACAGGGGTAATGAGCAGTTCTTC. It yields the protein CASRPRDRGNEQFF. The chain has TRBV6-2 or TRBV6-3 and TRBJ2-1, with TRBD1 matching 10 bases. This CDR3 has 14 residues. Germline lookup yields CDR1 MNHEY and CDR2 SVGEGT. Trimming at V came to 6 bases and at J to 7 bases, leaving 6 bases not matched to a gene.

The sample holds many counts of this clonotype. V is TRBV29-1 and J is TRBJ2-2; 8 bases line up with TRBD1. This CDR3 spans 13 amino acids. V was pared by 4 bases and J by 7 bases, with 5 bases of the junction left unmatched. The germline CDR1 and CDR2 sequences are SQVTM and ANQGSEA. The CDR3 sequence: CSVGQGLGGELFF. In DNA, the CDR3 is TGCAGCGTTGGACAGGGGTTGGGCGGGGAGCTGTTTTTT.

This clonotype was seen more than once but under ten times. This chain joins TRBV7-2 and TRBJ2-3; 7 nucleotides agree with TRBD1. Germline-derived CDR1 and CDR2 are SGHTA and FQGNSA. This CDR3 region has 15 residues. J lost 5 bases, V lost 1 base, and 6 bases had no gene match. This chain's CDR3 is CASSLGTTGQDTQYF. The CDR3 DNA follows: TGTGCCAGCAGCTTAGGGACGACAGGGCAAGATACGCAGTATTTT.

The rearrangement joins TRBV9 to TRBJ2-7, with D tentatively TRBD1 or TRBD2 (5 bases each). V was pared by 0 bases and J by 2 bases, with 15 bases between. From germline, CDR1 is SGDLS and CDR2 YYNGEE. This CDR3 spans 16 amino acids. This chain's CDR3 is CASSVAPGQAAYEQYF. CDR3 in DNA: TGTGCCAGCAGCGTAGCCCCGGGGCAGGCGGCCTACGAGCAGTACTTC.

Regarding this clonotype: At one end the junction does not follow the germline gene, possibly because of a read error. The J gene is TRBJ2-1, the V gene TRBV7-3, with a tentative D call TRBD2 (6 bases). Germline V gives CDR1 SGHTA, CDR2 FQGTGA. The CDR3 length is 15 residues. The DNA of the CDR3 is TGTGCAAGCAGCCAGACGCGGGGTCACTACACTGGACAGTTCTTC. Amino acid sequence: CASSQTRGHYTGQFF.

V gene TRBV6-2 or TRBV6-3 combines with J gene TRBJ2-3; a weak D match, TRBD1 (6 bases). The CDR3 has 16 residues. Germline V gene sequence: CDR1 MNHEY, CDR2 SVGEGT. V was shortened by 5 bases and J by 3 bases, with 18 bases between the two germline ends. The CDR3 nucleotides are TGTGCCAGCAGTCCCTCCCCCGCTACAGGGACAGATACGCAGTATTTT. Amino acid sequence: CASSPSPATGTDTQYF.

This chain uses TRBV10-3 with TRBJ2-7; the D is unclear. Trimming removed 4 bases from V and 4 bases from J, with 11 bases in between. CDR1 is ENHRY and CDR2 is SYGVKD in the germline V gene. The CDR3 is made up of 13 amino acids. The DNA for the CDR3 is TGTGCCATCAGTGGGGCGGACGAGTACGAGCAGTACTTC. It translates to CAISGADEYEQYF.

The genes are TRBV6-1 and TRBJ2-7; D gene unclear. This CDR3 has 11 amino acids. The ends were cut back, 7 bases at V and 4 bases at J, with 8 bases in the middle. Looked up from germline, CDR1 is MNHNS and CDR2 is SASEGT. The chain's CDR3 is CASTGVYEQYV. In nucleotides, the CDR3 is TGTGCCAGCACTGGGGTGTACGAGCAGTACGTC.

This clonotype showed up just a few times. The chain recombines TRBV20-1 with TRBJ1-5, with TRBD1 as a possible D gene (5 bases). Germline V gives CDR1 DFQATT, CDR2 SNEGSKA (reference sequence). The CDR3 covers 13 residues. V gave up 5 bases and J gave up 0 bases, with 8 bases separating them. In DNA, the CDR3 is TGCAGTGCTCAACAGGATAGCAATCAGCCCCAGCATTTT. Its translation: CSAQQDSNQPQHF.

This clonotype was detected a few times. The J gene is TRBJ1-5, the V gene TRBV7-2; TRBD1 is a possible D gene (5 bases). The ends were cut back, 4 bases at V and 7 bases at J, with 11 bases in the middle. The germline V gene encodes CDR1 SGHTA and CDR2 FQGNSA. This CDR3 has 13 amino acids. The CDR3 DNA reads TGTGCCAGCAGCTCTCAGGGTTTACAGCCCCAGCATTTT. It encodes CASSSQGLQPQHF.

This rearrangement joins TRBV6-6 to TRBJ1-3; no clear D. Trimming cost V 7 bases and J 7 bases, with 11 bases left between them. This CDR3 region has 12 residues. From germline, CDR1 is MNHNY and CDR2 SVGAGI (reference sequence). The CDR3, as DNA: TGTGCCAGCACCCTACCCAGTAACACCATATATTTT. This translates into CASTLPSNTIYF.

The CDR3 coding sequence is TGCAGTGCTAGAGGGAGACTCTTTCAGCCCCAGCATTTT. Its translation is CSARGRLFQPQHF. The chain is built from TRBV20-1 and TRBJ1-5; D uncertain. The CDR3 has 13 residues. V lost 1 base and J 6 bases, leaving 10 bases between the germline ends. Per the germline V gene, CDR1 is DFQATT and CDR2 is SNEGSKA (reference sequence).

This clonotype was counted a few times. The gene calls are TRBV7-8 and TRBJ1-1; TRBD1 is a possible D gene (5 bases). V was clipped by 1 base and J by 1 base, with 7 bases between them. CDR3 length: 14 amino acids. Per germline, CDR1 SGHVS and CDR2 FQNEAQ. The CDR3 coding sequence is TGTGCCAGCAGCTTAGTGGGGCGGAACACTGAAGCTTTCTTT. Translated, it gives CASSLVGRNTEAFF.

This sequence joins TRBV20-1 and TRBJ2-3; 14 bases are shared with TRBD2. V dropped 5 bases and J dropped 0; count of bases not matched to a gene: 10. This CDR3 has 18 residues. The germline V gene encodes CDR1 DFQATT and CDR2 SNEGSKA (reference sequence). The CDR3 spells CSAAPGTSGGLSTDTQYF. DNA of the CDR3: TGCAGTGCTGCGCCCGGGACTAGCGGGGGCCTGAGCACAGATACGCAGTATTTT.

The genes are TRBV12-3 or TRBV12-4 and TRBJ2-2, with TRBD2 matching over 10 bases. V lost 4 bases and J lost 4; bases outside the gene matches: 6. This CDR3 contains 16 residues. CDR3: CASSYFLAGATGELFF. CDR3 coding DNA: TGTGCCAGCAGTTACTTCCTAGCGGGGGCCACCGGGGAGCTGTTTTTT.